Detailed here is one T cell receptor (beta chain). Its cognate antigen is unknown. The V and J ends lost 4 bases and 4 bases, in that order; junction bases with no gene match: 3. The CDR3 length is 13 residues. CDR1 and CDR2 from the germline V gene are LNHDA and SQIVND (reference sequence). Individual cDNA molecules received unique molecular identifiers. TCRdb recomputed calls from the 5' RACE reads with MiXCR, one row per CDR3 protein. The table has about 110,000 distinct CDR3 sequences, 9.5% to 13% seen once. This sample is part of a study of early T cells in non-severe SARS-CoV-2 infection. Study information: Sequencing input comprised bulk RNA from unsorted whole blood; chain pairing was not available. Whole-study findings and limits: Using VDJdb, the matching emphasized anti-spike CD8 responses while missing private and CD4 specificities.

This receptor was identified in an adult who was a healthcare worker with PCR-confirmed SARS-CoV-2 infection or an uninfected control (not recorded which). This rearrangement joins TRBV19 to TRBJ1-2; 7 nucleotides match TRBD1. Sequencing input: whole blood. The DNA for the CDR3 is TGTGCCAGTAGTACAACAGGGGTCTATGGCTACACCTTC. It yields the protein CASSTTGVYGYTF. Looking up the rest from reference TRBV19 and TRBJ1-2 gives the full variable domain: DGGITQSPKYLFRKEGQNVTLSCEQNLNHDAMYWYRQDPGQGLRLIYYSQIVNDFQKGDIAEGYSVSREKKESFPLTVTSAQKNPTAFYLCASSTTGVYGYTFGSGTRLTVV.